What follows is one T cell receptor beta chain and its context. TCRdb called the 5' RACE reads again in MiXCR, with one record for every CDR3 protein. The table records roughly 190,000 distinct CDR3 sequences, about 18% of them present only once. These data come from a study of T-cell memory formation after mild COVID-19. CDR1 is SGHVS and CDR2 is FNYEAQ in the germline V gene. The CDR3 contains 12 residues. Trimming left V 9 bases short and J 3 bases short, with 10 bases between. The sequencing input was PBMCs or a T cell subset sorted from them (not recorded which). The V call is TRBV7-6, the J call TRBJ2-3; D possibly corresponds to TRBD1 (6 bases). The source is an adult woman who had mild COVID-19 (a few samples of this study predate the infection). Cell type and time point are not known. CDR3 nucleotides: TGTGCCAGTAGAGGGGGAACAGATACGCAGTATTTT. Translated, it gives CASRGGTDTQYF.